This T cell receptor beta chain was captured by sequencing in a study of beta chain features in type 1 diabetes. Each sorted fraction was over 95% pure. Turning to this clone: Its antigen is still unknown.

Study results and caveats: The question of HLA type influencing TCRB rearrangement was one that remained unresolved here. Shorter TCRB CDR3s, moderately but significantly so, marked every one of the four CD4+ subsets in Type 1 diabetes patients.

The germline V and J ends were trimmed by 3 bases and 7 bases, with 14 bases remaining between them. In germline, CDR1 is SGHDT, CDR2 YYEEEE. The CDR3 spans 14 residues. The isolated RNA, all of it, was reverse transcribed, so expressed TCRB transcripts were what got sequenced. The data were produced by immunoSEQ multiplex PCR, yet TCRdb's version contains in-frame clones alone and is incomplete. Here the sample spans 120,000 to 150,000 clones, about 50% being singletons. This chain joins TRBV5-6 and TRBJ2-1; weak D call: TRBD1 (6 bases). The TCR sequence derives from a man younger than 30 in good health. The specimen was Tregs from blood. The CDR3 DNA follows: TGTGCCAGCAGCTGGGGGCGATTGGGGAATGAGCAGTTCTTC. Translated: CASSWGRLGNEQFF.